These 26 T cell receptor beta chains originate from one sample sequenced in a study of blood T cell repertoires in COVID-19. TCRdb's copy holds only in-frame clones and misses some; the assay was immunoSEQ multiplex PCR. The profile covers about 200,000 clones, with approximately 90% appearing a single time and roughly 6.2% taken by the ten largest. Sequenced material: peripheral blood. Receptors were obtained from a man between 60 and 75 years old who had recovered from COVID-19.

V usage is TRBV19 and J usage is TRBJ2-3, with unresolved D. Germline assignment: CDR1 LNHDA and CDR2 SQIVND (reference sequence). The CDR3 extends over 11 amino acids. The ends were cut back, 4 bases at V and 4 bases at J, with 3 bases in the middle. The CDR3 is CASSTADTQYF. The CDR3 DNA follows: TGTGCCAGTAGTACGGCAGATACGCAGTATTTT.

The J gene is TRBJ2-1, the V gene TRBV28, with 7 bases identical to TRBD1. This CDR3 comprises 13 residues. J was trimmed by 12 bases and V by 8 bases; bases with no gene match: 13. CDR1 is MDHEN, CDR2 SYDVKM, per germline. CDR3 region: CASRGQTPGGQFF. Written as DNA, the CDR3 is TGTGCCAGCCGGGGACAGACACCTGGGGGGCAGTTCTTC. The full variable domain, with the rest looked up from reference TRBV28 and TRBJ2-1, is DVKVTQSSRYLVKRTGEKVFLECVQDMDHENMFWYRQDPGLGLRLIYFSYDVKMKEKGDIPEGYSVSREKKERFSLILESASTNQTSMYLCASRGQTPGGQFFGPGTRLTVL.

The chain couples TRBV13 to TRBJ2-7, with 10 bases lining up with TRBD2. The CDR3 spans 16 residues. Germline CDR1 reads PRHDT; CDR2 reads FYEKMQ (reference sequence). J gave up 2 bases and V 6 bases, and 10 bases lay outside the gene matches. The CDR3 is CASSFSSGGRAYEQYF. CDR3 nucleotides: TGTGCCAGCAGTTTTAGTAGCGGGGGGCGAGCCTACGAGCAGTACTTC. Complete variable domain (other parts from reference TRBV13 and TRBJ2-7): AAGVIQSPRHLIKEKRETATLKCYPIPRHDTVYWYQQGPGQDPQFLISFYEKMQSDKGSIPDRFSAQQFSDYHSELNMSSLELGDSALYFCASSFSSGGRAYEQYFGPGTRLTVT.

This clone was picked up one time. The chain uses TRBV11-2 and TRBJ2-7; D is ambiguous. The CDR3 length is 14 residues. The germline V gene has CDR1 SGHAT and CDR2 FQNNGV. V lost 1 base, J lost 4 bases, and 11 bases lay in between. CDR3 nucleotides: TGTGCCAGCAGCTTAGGCAGGTCAAATTACGAGCAGTACTTC. Translation gives CASSLGRSNYEQYF. The full variable domain, with the rest looked up from reference TRBV11-2 and TRBJ2-7, is EAGVAQSPRYKIIEKRQSVAFWCNPISGHATLYWYQQILGQGPKLLIQFQNNGVVDDSQLPKDRFSAERLKGVDSTLKIQPAKLEDSAVYLCASSLGRSNYEQYFGPGTRLTVT.

The genes are TRBV7-2 and TRBJ1-4, with 8 bases fitting TRBD1. The CDR3 loop spans 14 amino acids. Germline V CDR1 and CDR2: SGHTA, FQGNSA. V shed 1 base, J shed 6 bases, and the junction held 1 base outside the gene matches. The CDR3 coding sequence is TGTGCCAGCAGCTTAGACAGGGGGGATGAAAAACTGTTTTTT. This translates into CASSLDRGDEKLFF. The full variable domain, with the rest looked up from reference TRBV7-2 and TRBJ1-4, is GAGVSQSPSNKVTEKGKDVELRCDPISGHTALYWYRQSLGQGLEFLIYFQGNSAPDKSGLPSDRFSAERTGGSVSTLTIQRTQQEDSAVYLCASSLDRGDEKLFFGSGTQLSVL.

The J gene is TRBJ2-1, the V gene TRBV19, with 10 positions matching TRBD2. The germline V gene has CDR1 LNHDA and CDR2 SQIVND (reference sequence). J lost 5 bases, V lost 7 bases, and 5 bases had no gene match. The CDR3 is 14 residues long. Here the CDR3 DNA reads TGTGCCAGTATCGCAAGCGGGAGGGACAATGAGCAGTTCTTC. This translates into CASIASGRDNEQFF. Full variable domain (missing parts from reference TRBV19 and TRBJ2-1): DGGITQSPKYLFRKEGQNVTLSCEQNLNHDAMYWYRQDPGQGLRLIYYSQIVNDFQKGDIAEGYSVSREKKESFPLTVTSAQKNPTAFYLCASIASGRDNEQFFGPGTRLTVL.

The rearrangement joins TRBV7-3 to TRBJ1-4, with TRBD1 matching 8 bases. Germline loops: CDR1 SGHTA, CDR2 FQGTGA. CDR3 length: 14 amino acids. J was trimmed by 2 bases and V by 5 bases; bases with no gene match: 1. CDR3 DNA: TGTGCCAGCAGCCGGACAGGGACTAATGAAAAACTGTTTTTT. Residues: CASSRTGTNEKLFF.

This sequence joins TRBV28 and TRBJ2-7; 10 bases are shared with TRBD2. The CDR3 extends over 16 amino acids. J was trimmed by 2 bases and V by 6 bases; bases with no gene match: 10. Looked up from germline, CDR1 is MDHEN and CDR2 is SYDVKM. The CDR3 spells CASSQLAGLWAYEQYF. In DNA form, the CDR3 reads TGTGCCAGCAGCCAACTAGCGGGACTATGGGCCTACGAGCAGTACTTC.

The chain links TRBV4-2 to TRBJ2-7, with 7 bases lining up with TRBD1. The CDR3 consists of 20 residues. Germline assignment: CDR1 LGHNA and CDR2 YNFKEQ. Trimming cost V 1 base and J 1 base; bases outside gene matches: 19. CDR3 bases: TGTGCCAGCAGCCAAGGTGGGCCGATGACAGGGCGACGGAGATCCTACGAGCAGTACTTC. Translated, it gives CASSQGGPMTGRRRSYEQYF.

This clone was picked up one time. This chain uses TRBV11-2 with TRBJ1-3; D is unresolved. Germline CDR1 is SGHAT and CDR2 is FQNNGV. The CDR3 consists of 17 residues. Trimming removed 1 base at V and 0 bases at J, with 13 bases between. The CDR3 DNA is TGTGCCAGCAGCTTAGCCTTCACCGGGTCCTCTGGAAACACCATATATTTT. Translating it yields CASSLAFTGSSGNTIYF.

The chain is built from TRBV6-5 and TRBJ2-4; TRBD1 matches 7 bases. The CDR3 extends over 15 amino acids. The trim removed 0 bases at V and 7 bases at J, leaving 6 bases unmatched. Germline lookup yields CDR1 MNHEY and CDR2 SVGAGI. Here the CDR3 reads CASSYSGGTRNIQYF. CDR3 coding DNA: TGTGCCAGCAGTTACTCAGGGGGCACGAGGAACATTCAGTACTTC.

The gene calls are TRBV7-2 and TRBJ2-1; 13 nucleotides align to TRBD2. Losses at the gene ends were 5 bases for V and 5 bases for J; bases not matched to a gene: 0. Germline V lookup: CDR1 SGHTA, CDR2 FQGNSA. The CDR3 is 14 residues long. The CDR3 region has the DNA TGTGCCAGCAGCACTAGCGGGAGGGACAATGAGCAGTTCTTC. Its translation is CASSTSGRDNEQFF.

The chain employs TRBV7-9 and TRBJ1-5, with TRBD1 matching over 8 bases. There are 16 residues in the CDR3. CDR1 is SEHNR, CDR2 FQNEAQ, per germline (reference sequence). Losses at the gene ends were 5 bases for V and 2 bases for J; bases not matched to a gene: 8. The CDR3 nucleotides are TGTGCCAGCAGCCGATCAGGGGGCGCGGGCAATCAGCCCCAGCATTTT. This sequence encodes CASSRSGGAGNQPQHF.

The chain recombines TRBV4-3 with TRBJ1-3; 7 positions agree with TRBD1. The CDR3 sequence is 16 residues long. Germline trimming cut 1 base from V and 7 bases from J; bases unmatched to any gene: 10. Germline V CDR1 and CDR2: LGHNA, YSLEER. The CDR3 region has the DNA TGCGCCAGCAGCCAAGGAGACAGGGAGATTGGGAACACCATATATTTT. It encodes CASSQGDREIGNTIYF.

The V and J genes are TRBV6-5 and TRBJ1-3; perhaps TRBD1 as D (6 bases). The CDR3 has 15 amino acids. V lost 6 bases and J lost 2, with 14 bases in between. Germline CDR1 is MNHEY and CDR2 is SVGAGI. CDR3 DNA: TGTGCCAGCAGGCCTCCAGGGGCAGCTGGAAACACCATATATTTT. Translating gives CASRPPGAAGNTIYF.

This sequence joins TRBV6-5 and TRBJ1-3; D uncertain. The CDR3 is made up of 15 amino acids. The germline V gene has CDR1 MNHEY and CDR2 SVGAGI. Trimming left V 2 bases short and J 0 bases short, with 8 bases between. CDR3 DNA sequence: TGTGCCAGCAGTTACAACTCAGGCTCTGGAAACACCATATATTTT. Translating it yields CASSYNSGSGNTIYF.

The gene calls are TRBV6-2 or TRBV6-3 and TRBJ2-5, with a tentative D call TRBD1 (5 bases). Trimming cost V 1 base and J 0 bases, with 15 bases left between them. Germline assignment: CDR1 MNHEY and CDR2 SVGEGT. The length of the CDR3 is 17 residues. The CDR3 DNA sequence: TGTGCCAGCAGTTACTGGGGCAGGTTTGCTAACCAAGAGACCCAGTACTTC. Its protein is CASSYWGRFANQETQYF.

Only one count was recorded for this clone. V gene TRBV19 combines with J gene TRBJ2-3; 14 nucleotides match TRBD2. The CDR3 loop spans 16 amino acids. Looked up from germline, CDR1 is LNHDA and CDR2 is SQIVND (reference sequence). With V trimmed by 5 bases and J by 4 bases, 5 bases remained unmatched. The CDR3 region has the DNA TGTGCCAGTAGTTCGACTAGCGGGAGGGCCGCAGATACGCAGTATTTT. This codes for CASSSTSGRAADTQYF.

The chain has TRBV28 and TRBJ2-3; TRBD2 matches 8 bases. With 3 bases clipped from V and 0 bases from J, the junction kept 5 bases outside the gene matches. CDR1 MDHEN and CDR2 SYDVKM come from the germline V gene. This CDR3 contains 16 residues. CDR3 nucleotide sequence: TGTGCCAGCAGTTTGCCTAGCGGGCCTAGCACAGATACGCAGTATTTT. Amino acids: CASSLPSGPSTDTQYF.

The rearrangement uses TRBV9 and TRBJ2-7; no firm D call. The germline CDR1 and CDR2 sequences are SGDLS and YYNGEE. V was cut by 0 bases and J by 5 bases, with 18 bases left in between. The CDR3 is 16 amino acids. The CDR3 DNA follows: TGTGCCAGCAGCGTAGGGAGCGAAATTCCCCCCGACGAGCAGTACTTC. It codes for CASSVGSEIPPDEQYF.

The rearrangement uses TRBV28 and TRBJ2-2, with unresolved D. The germline CDR1 and CDR2 sequences are MDHEN and SYDVKM. V lost 5 bases, J lost 2 bases, and 12 bases lay in between. CDR3 length: 15 residues. CDR3 nucleotide sequence: TGTGCCAGCAGTCGTTCGTCGGGTAACACCGGGGAGCTGTTTTTT. Protein: CASSRSSGNTGELFF.

The chain combines TRBV6-5 with TRBJ2-7; 7 nucleotides agree with TRBD1. The CDR3 runs 13 residues. The V gene end was trimmed by 6 bases and the J gene end by 4 bases; junction bases not matched to a gene: 6. The germline CDR1 and CDR2 sequences are MNHEY and SVGAGI. DNA for the CDR3: TGTGCCAGCAGACCGGGACAGACTTACGAGCAGTACTTC. Its protein product is CASRPGQTYEQYF.

This clone turned up a few times. The V and J genes are TRBV19 and TRBJ2-1; 8 positions match TRBD2. With V trimmed by 1 base and J by 6 bases, 5 bases remained unmatched. CDR1 is LNHDA, CDR2 SQIVND, per germline (reference sequence). CDR3 length: 15 amino acids. The CDR3 DNA reads as TGTGCCAGTAGTATAGTTCCTAGCGGGCCCAATGAGCAGTTCTTC. Translating it yields CASSIVPSGPNEQFF.

The rearrangement links TRBV7-3 to TRBJ1-1; tentative D call: TRBD1 (6 bases). V was trimmed by 5 bases and J by 0 bases, leaving 10 bases between them. The CDR3 spans 14 residues. Germline CDR1 SGHTA, CDR2 FQGTGA. CDR3 coding DNA: TGTGCCAGCAGCCCACAGGGTTTGAACACTGAAGCTTTCTTT. Its translation is CASSPQGLNTEAFF.

This chain joins TRBV18 and TRBJ1-3; unclear D gene. Germline assignment: CDR1 KGHSH and CDR2 LQKENI. The CDR3 is 16 residues long. V was trimmed by 6 bases and J by 0 bases, leaving 15 bases between them. The CDR3 region is CASSPTGIYSGNTIYF. In nucleotides, the CDR3 is TGTGCCAGCTCCCCTACCGGGATCTACTCTGGAAACACCATATATTTT.

The rearrangement uses TRBV7-9 and TRBJ2-3, with 8 bases lining up with TRBD2. The CDR3 sequence is 17 residues long. J was trimmed by 6 bases and V by 2 bases; bases with no gene match: 13. Per germline, CDR1 SEHNR and CDR2 FQNEAQ (reference sequence). CDR3 residues: CASSLTSRAGVEDTQYF. CDR3 in DNA: TGTGCCAGCAGCTTAACAAGTCGAGCGGGGGTCGAGGATACGCAGTATTTT.